This note documents a single TCR beta chain sequence. This record belongs to a study of T cells in women clearing cervical HPV infection. Dot-blot hybridization genotyped cervical HPV amplified with MY09/MY11 PCR. The assay was immunoSEQ multiplex PCR, and TCRdb's table has in-frame clones only and misses some. The sample table sets out over 25,000 clones. The TCR comes from a woman between 18 and 75 years old with a cervical HPV16 infection that either progressed to CIN3+ or cleared (not recorded which). The sample was blood buffy coat.

This chain's CDR3 is CASSKTGQPGQPQHF. The sequenced part of the CDR3 DNA is TGTGCCAGCAGCAAGACAGGGCAGCCTGGCCAGCCC. The J gene is TRBJ1-5, the V gene TRBV7-2; TRBD1 agrees at 7 bases. The read finishes 3 residues shy of the CDR3 end, and the germline J gene is used to complete it. The CDR3 sequence is 15 residues long. Germline-derived CDR1 and CDR2 are SGHTA and FQGNSA. With V trimmed by 5 bases and J by 7 bases, 11 bases remained unmatched.